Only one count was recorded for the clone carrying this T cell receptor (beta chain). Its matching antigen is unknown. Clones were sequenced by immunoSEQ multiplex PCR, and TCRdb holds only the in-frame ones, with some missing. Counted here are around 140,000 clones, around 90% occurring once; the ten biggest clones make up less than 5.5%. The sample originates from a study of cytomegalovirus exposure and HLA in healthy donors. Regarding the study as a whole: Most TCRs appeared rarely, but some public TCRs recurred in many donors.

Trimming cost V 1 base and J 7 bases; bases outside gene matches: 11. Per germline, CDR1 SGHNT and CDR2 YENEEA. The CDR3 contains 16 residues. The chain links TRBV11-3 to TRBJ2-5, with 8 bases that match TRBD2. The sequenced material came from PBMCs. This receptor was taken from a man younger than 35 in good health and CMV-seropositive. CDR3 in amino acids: CASSLASGGDPGTQYF. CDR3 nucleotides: TGTGCCAGCAGCTTAGCAAGCGGGGGCGATCCGGGGACCCAGTACTTC. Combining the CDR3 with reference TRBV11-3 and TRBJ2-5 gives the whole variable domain EAGVVQSPRYKIIEKKQPVAFWCNPISGHNTLYWYLQNLGQGPELLIRYENEEAVDDSQLPKDRFSAERLKGVDSTLKIQPAELGDSAVYLCASSLASGGDPGTQYFGPGTRLLVL.